A selection of T cell receptor beta chains follows, all from one sample in a study of yellow fever vaccine responses in identical twins. TCRdb itself ran the RT-PCR reads through MiXCR, one entry per CDR3 protein. The table includes approximately 280 distinct CDR3 sequences, 62% detected once. The sequencing used T cells from blood (PBMCs), unsorted or a sorted subset (not recorded which), collected before or after yellow fever vaccination (not recorded which). These TCRs come from a female donor who received the yellow fever vaccine. Each CDR3 is given with its conserved first and last residue.

V gene: TRBV11-1
J gene: TRBJ2-1
CDR3 protein: CASSTGTEQFF

V gene: TRBV30
J gene: TRBJ1-2
CDR3 protein: CAWSAPTGGGSGYTF

V gene: TRBV2
J gene: TRBJ1-1
CDR3 protein: CASSEEGGAVNTEAFF

V gene: TRBV23-1
J gene: TRBJ1-2
CDR3 protein: CARGILNYYGYTF

V gene: TRBV23-1
J gene: TRBJ1-3
CDR3 protein: CASSQFRPGLSGNTIYF

V gene: TRBV23-1
J gene: TRBJ1-2
CDR3 protein: CASSHGRGTYGYTF

V gene: TRBV4-3
J gene: TRBJ2-1
CDR3 protein: CASSQDVGSVYNEQFF

V gene: TRBV2
J gene: TRBJ1-2
CDR3 protein: CASSDEVVIWDYGYTF

V gene: TRBV20-1
J gene: TRBJ2-7
CDR3 protein: CSAPGGRLYEQYF

V gene: TRBV23-1
J gene: TRBJ1-3
CDR3 protein: CASSQSGGHTIYF

V gene: TRBV23-1
J gene: TRBJ1-3
CDR3 protein: CASSQSGSIGNTIYF

V gene: TRBV29-1
J gene: TRBJ1-2
CDR3 protein: CSVGGGNYGYTF

V gene: TRBV12-3/TRBV12-4
J gene: TRBJ1-2
CDR3 protein: CASSLIEGWNYGYTF

V gene: TRBV27
J gene: TRBJ2-7
CDR3 protein: CASSLSGYLSEQYF

V gene: TRBV20-1
J gene: TRBJ2-3
CDR3 protein: CSALGLAVDTQYF

V gene: TRBV4-3
J gene: TRBJ2-1
CDR3 protein: CASSLGGENEQFF

V gene: TRBV4-3
J gene: TRBJ1-3
CDR3 protein: CASSQVLGLSGNTIYF

V gene: TRBV19
J gene: TRBJ2-5
CDR3 protein: CASSDSQETQYF

V gene: TRBV7-9
J gene: TRBJ2-7
CDR3 protein: CASRSGVDRTYEQYF

V gene: TRBV19
J gene: TRBJ2-7
CDR3 protein: CASSWGDSSYEQYF

V gene: TRBV27
J gene: TRBJ1-1
CDR3 protein: CASSLEQHTEAFF

V gene: TRBV6-5
J gene: TRBJ2-3
CDR3 protein: CASSSHRGLIADTQYF

V gene: TRBV9
J gene: TRBJ1-1
CDR3 protein: CASSVAGSGTEAFF